Listed below are T cell receptor beta chains from one sample, sequenced in a study of tumor-infiltrating lymphocytes in oesophageal squamous cell carcinoma. MiXCR, applied by TCRdb to the PCR reads, yields one record per CDR3 protein. The sample yields roughly 16,000 distinct CDR3 sequences, about 50% seen once. The sample taken for sequencing was normal esophageal tissue next to the tumor. The source is a female donor with esophageal squamous cell carcinoma. The CDR3 runs from the conserved cysteine through the conserved F or W. A D gene is named only where the DNA matches it firmly. Size is omitted from some rows. Given values are once, few, many or a class for expanded clones.

cdr3_aa: CASSPWTGGNEQFF
cdr3_nt: TGTGCCAGCAGCCCCTGGACAGGGGGCAATGAGCAGTTCTTC
v_call: TRBV28
d_call: TRBD1
clone_size: once
cdr3_length: 14
j_call: TRBJ2-1

cdr3_aa: CASSPTSGRGNEQFF
cdr3_nt: TGTGCCAGCAGCCCTACTAGCGGGAGGGGGAATGAGCAGTTCTTC
v_call: TRBV11-2
d_call: TRBD2
clone_size: NA
cdr3_length: 15
j_call: TRBJ2-1

cdr3_aa: CATSLLAEQFF
cdr3_nt: TGTGCCACCAGTCTCTTGGCTGAGCAGTTCTTC
v_call: TRBV15
d_call: NA
clone_size: few
cdr3_length: 11
j_call: TRBJ2-1

cdr3_aa: CASRGGADTGELFF
cdr3_nt: TGTGCCAGCAGGGGGGGGGCGGACACCGGGGAGCTGTTTTTT
v_call: TRBV6-4
d_call: NA
clone_size: few
cdr3_length: 14
j_call: TRBJ2-2

cdr3_aa: CASSLDWNEQFF
cdr3_nt: TGTGCCAGCAGCTTGGATTGGAATGAGCAGTTCTTC
v_call: TRBV5-3
d_call: NA
clone_size: NA
cdr3_length: 12
j_call: TRBJ2-1

cdr3_aa: CASTGFHEQFF
cdr3_nt: TGTGCCAGCACTGGGTTCCATGAGCAGTTCTTC
v_call: TRBV28
d_call: NA
clone_size: NA
cdr3_length: 11
j_call: TRBJ2-1

cdr3_aa: CASSLSADRADTQYF
cdr3_nt: TGTGCCAGCTCACTATCTGCCGACAGGGCAGATACGCAGTATTTT
v_call: TRBV18
d_call: TRBD1
clone_size: NA
cdr3_length: 15
j_call: TRBJ2-3

cdr3_aa: CASSEPGQGFYEQFF
cdr3_nt: TGTGCCAGCAGTGAGCCGGGACAGGGGTTCTACGAGCAGTTCTTC
v_call: TRBV6-6
d_call: TRBD1
clone_size: NA
cdr3_length: 15
j_call: TRBJ2-1

cdr3_aa: CASSLDRTDYSATQYF
cdr3_nt: TGTGCCAGCAGCTTAGATAGGACGGATTACTCGGCGACCCAGTACTTC
v_call: TRBV7-6
d_call: NA
clone_size: few
cdr3_length: 16
j_call: TRBJ2-5

cdr3_aa: CASSADRRSSGNTIYF
cdr3_nt: TGTGCCAGCAGCGCGGACAGGCGGAGCTCTGGAAACACCATATATTTT
v_call: TRBV7-9
d_call: TRBD1
clone_size: many
cdr3_length: 16
j_call: TRBJ1-3

cdr3_aa: CASSFNGGGRETQYF
cdr3_nt: TGTGCCAGCAGCTTTAACGGGGGCGGGAGAGAGACCCAGTACTTC
v_call: TRBV7-2
d_call: NA
clone_size: once
cdr3_length: 15
j_call: TRBJ2-5

cdr3_aa: CASSRSRDTQYF
cdr3_nt: TGTGCCAGCAGTAGGTCTCGGGATACGCAGTATTTT
v_call: TRBV6-2/TRBV6-3
d_call: NA
clone_size: NA
cdr3_length: 12
j_call: TRBJ2-3

cdr3_aa: CASSLIGEGTEAFF
cdr3_nt: TGTGCCAGCAGCTTAATCGGGGAGGGCACTGAAGCTTTCTTT
v_call: TRBV11-3
d_call: NA
clone_size: many
cdr3_length: 14
j_call: TRBJ1-1

cdr3_aa: CSVEESGNEQFF
cdr3_nt: TGCAGCGTTGAAGAGTCGGGGAATGAGCAGTTCTTC
v_call: TRBV29-1
d_call: NA
clone_size: NA
cdr3_length: 12
j_call: TRBJ2-1

cdr3_aa: CASRRRTGGMYEQFF
cdr3_nt: TGTGCCAGCAGGCGTCGGACAGGGGGAATGTATGAGCAGTTCTTC
v_call: TRBV7-8
d_call: TRBD1
clone_size: NA
cdr3_length: 15
j_call: TRBJ2-1

cdr3_aa: CASSWGPSSVEQFF
cdr3_nt: TGTGCCAGCAGTTGGGGGCCTTCATCGGTTGAGCAGTTCTTC
v_call: TRBV6-1
d_call: NA
clone_size: NA
cdr3_length: 14
j_call: TRBJ2-1